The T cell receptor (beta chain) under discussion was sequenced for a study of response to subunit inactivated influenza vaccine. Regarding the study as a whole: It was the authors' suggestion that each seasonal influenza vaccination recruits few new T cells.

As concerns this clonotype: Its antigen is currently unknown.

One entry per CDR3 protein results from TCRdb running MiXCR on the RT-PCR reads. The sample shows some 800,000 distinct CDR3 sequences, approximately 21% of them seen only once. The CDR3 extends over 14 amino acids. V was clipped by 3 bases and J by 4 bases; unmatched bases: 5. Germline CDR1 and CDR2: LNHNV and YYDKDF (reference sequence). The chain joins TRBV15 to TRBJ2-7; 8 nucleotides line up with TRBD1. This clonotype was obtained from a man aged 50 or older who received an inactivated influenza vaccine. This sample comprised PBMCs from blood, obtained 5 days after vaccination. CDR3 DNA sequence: TGTGCCACCAGCAGTCGCAGGGGGCTGTACGAGCAGTACTTC. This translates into CATSSRRGLYEQYF.